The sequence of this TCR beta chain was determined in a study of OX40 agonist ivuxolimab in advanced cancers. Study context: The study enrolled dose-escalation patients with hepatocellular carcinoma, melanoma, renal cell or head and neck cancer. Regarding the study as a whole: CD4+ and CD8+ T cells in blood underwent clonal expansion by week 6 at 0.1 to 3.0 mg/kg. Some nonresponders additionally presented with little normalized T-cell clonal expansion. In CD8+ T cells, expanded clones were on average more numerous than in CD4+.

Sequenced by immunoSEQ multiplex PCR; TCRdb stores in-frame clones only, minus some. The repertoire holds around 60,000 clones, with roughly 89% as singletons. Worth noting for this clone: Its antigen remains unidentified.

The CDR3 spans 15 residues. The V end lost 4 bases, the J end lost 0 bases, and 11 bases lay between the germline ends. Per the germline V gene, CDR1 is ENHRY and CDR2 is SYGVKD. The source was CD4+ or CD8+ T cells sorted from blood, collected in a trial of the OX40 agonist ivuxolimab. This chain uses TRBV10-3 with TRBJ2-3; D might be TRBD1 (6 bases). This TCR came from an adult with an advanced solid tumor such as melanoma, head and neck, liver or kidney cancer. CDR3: CAISGRGPSTDTQYF. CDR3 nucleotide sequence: TGTGCCATCAGTGGCAGGGGACCCAGCACAGATACGCAGTATTTT.